These T cell receptor beta chains were read from a single sample in a study of shared clonotypes between healthy human individuals. Produced via immunoSEQ multiplex PCR; TCRdb's table is partial and in-frame only. The sample holds about 670,000 clones, 72% seen once. Sequencing was done on a sample of memory CD4+ T cells sorted from blood. These receptors all come from a woman in her 30s in good health. The CDR3 runs from the conserved cysteine through the conserved F or W.

j_gene,v_gene,CDR3aa
TRBJ1-2,TRBV29-1,CSVADRTTNYGYTF
TRBJ2-5,TRBV14,CASSQDGDDQYF
TRBJ2-5,TRBV5-1,CASSSMTRQETQYF
TRBJ2-1,TRBV7-2,CASSRRLAGASYNEQFF
TRBJ2-7,TRBV15,CATSRGSTYEQYF
TRBJ1-3,TRBV7-9,CASSLSVNTIYF
TRBJ2-3,TRBV5-1,CASSFGRASSTDTQYF
TRBJ2-3,TRBV10-3,CAISPGQDTDTQYF
TRBJ2-7,TRBV19,CASSIPRTGDPYEQYF
TRBJ2-1,TRBV14,CASSQDLGAGFHNEQFF
TRBJ2-1,TRBV7-6,CASSLAGEHYNEQFF
TRBJ2-3,TRBV18,CASSPRTNTGDTQYF
TRBJ2-2,TRBV6-4,CASSDSREGTGELFF
TRBJ2-3,TRBV5-4,CASSLVGGGATDTQYF
TRBJ1-2,TRBV14,CASSQPPMVGYTF
TRBJ1-2,TRBV6-5,CASSAQGADYGYTF
TRBJ2-3,TRBV28,CASSPAKGTSGHTQYF
TRBJ1-1,TRBV7-6,CASSFLGDQNTEAFF
TRBJ2-3,TRBV28,CASRATSTDTQYF
TRBJ2-7,TRBV7-2,CASSLTSGVSYEQYF
TRBJ1-3,TRBV28,CASRDLLVGNTIYF
TRBJ2-7,TRBV7-8,CASSLGWTYEQYF
TRBJ1-2,TRBV5-1,CASSETGQNYGYTF
TRBJ2-5,TRBV4-1,CASSHSTLAGAKTQYF
TRBJ1-4,TRBV9,CASSVQGTGVGEKLFF
TRBJ1-2,TRBV28,CASSYKSGYTF
TRBJ2-7,TRBV28,CASRILGEQYF
TRBJ1-5,TRBV28,CASRSTWWPQHF
TRBJ2-2,TRBV6-6,CASSFLQGNTGELFF
TRBJ1-3,TRBV7-9,CASSLASSSGNTIYF
TRBJ2-1,TRBV28,CAVSTGTLSGEQFF
TRBJ1-5,TRBV2,CASSRGPQDSFNQPQHF
TRBJ1-4,TRBV5-4,CASSFERGQEKLFF
TRBJ2-3,TRBV19,CASSMGEPSTDTQYF
TRBJ2-1,TRBV28,CASSSPPGREHYNEQFF
TRBJ1-1,TRBV11-3,CASSMGTGRGEAFF
TRBJ1-1,TRBV14,CASSGTGSTEAFF
TRBJ2-3,TRBV6-1,CASSEGTSGADTQYF
TRBJ2-2,TRBV5-1,CASSLGVGNTGELFF
TRBJ1-5,TRBV2,CASSRDSGGNQPQHF